The source of this T cell receptor (beta chain) is a study of blood T cell repertoires in COVID-19. Across the study: Nucleic acid was either cDNA or gDNA, and it came from T cells, B-cell-depleted T cells, or PBMCs.

The CDR3 length is 18 residues. Germline V lookup: CDR1 MRHNA, CDR2 SNTAGT. The V and J ends lost 1 base and 2 bases, in that order; junction bases with no gene match: 8. Assay used: immunoSEQ multiplex PCR; TCRdb lists only in-frame clones, some missing. Found here are about 140,000 clones, roughly 78% of them singletons; the top ten hold approximately 3.6%. There are a few counts of this clone. This sequence joins TRBV6-4 and TRBJ1-4; 9 bases are shared with TRBD1. The sequence was obtained from a man between 60 and 75 years old with acute or convalescent COVID-19. The material sequenced was peripheral blood. In nucleotides, the CDR3 is TGTGCCAGCAGTGACTACCTGGACAGGGGAGGGACTAATGAAAAACTGTTTTTT. Encoded protein: CASSDYLDRGGTNEKLFF.